This TCR beta chain appears in the sequencing data of a study of blood T cell repertoires in COVID-19. V lost 5 bases and J lost 2, with 14 bases in between. The CDR3 extends over 15 amino acids. Germline-derived CDR1 and CDR2 are SGHTA and FQGNSA. The data were produced by immunoSEQ multiplex PCR, yet TCRdb's version contains in-frame clones alone and is incomplete. The sample lists roughly 400,000 clones, around nine tenths seen once, with approximately 9.3% in the top ten. The TCR was taken from a woman aged 45-65 years who had recovered from COVID-19. Sequences were obtained from PBMCs or T cells enriched from blood (not recorded which). This chain links TRBV7-2 with TRBJ2-3; possible D gene TRBD1, 5 bases. DNA of the CDR3: TGTGCCAGCAGCCTTCAGTTACAGGACACAGATACGCAGTATTTT. Its translation is CASSLQLQDTDTQYF.